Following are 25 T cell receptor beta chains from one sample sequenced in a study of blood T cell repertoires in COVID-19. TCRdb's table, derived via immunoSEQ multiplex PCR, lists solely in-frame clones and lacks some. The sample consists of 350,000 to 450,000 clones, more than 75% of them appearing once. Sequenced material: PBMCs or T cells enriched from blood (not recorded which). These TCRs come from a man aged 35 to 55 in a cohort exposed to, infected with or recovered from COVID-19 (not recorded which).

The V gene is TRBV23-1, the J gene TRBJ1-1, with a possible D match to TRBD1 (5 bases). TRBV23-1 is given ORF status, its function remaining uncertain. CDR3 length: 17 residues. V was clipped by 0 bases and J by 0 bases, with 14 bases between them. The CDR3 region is CASSQSRQSLLNTEAFF. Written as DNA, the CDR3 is TGCGCCAGCAGTCAATCGCGACAGAGCCTATTGAACACTGAAGCTTTCTTT.

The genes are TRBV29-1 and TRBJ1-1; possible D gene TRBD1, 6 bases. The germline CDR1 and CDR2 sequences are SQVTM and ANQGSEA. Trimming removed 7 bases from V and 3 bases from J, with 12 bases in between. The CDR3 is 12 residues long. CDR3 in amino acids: CSAGRGDTEAFF. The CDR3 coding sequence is TGCAGCGCGGGCAGGGGTGACACTGAAGCTTTCTTT.

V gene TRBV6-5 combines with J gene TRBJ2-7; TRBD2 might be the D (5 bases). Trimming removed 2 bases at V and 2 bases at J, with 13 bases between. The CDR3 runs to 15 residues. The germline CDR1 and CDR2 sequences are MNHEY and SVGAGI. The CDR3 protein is CASSYDPAEAYEQYF. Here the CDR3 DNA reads TGTGCCAGCAGTTACGACCCAGCGGAGGCCTACGAGCAGTACTTC.

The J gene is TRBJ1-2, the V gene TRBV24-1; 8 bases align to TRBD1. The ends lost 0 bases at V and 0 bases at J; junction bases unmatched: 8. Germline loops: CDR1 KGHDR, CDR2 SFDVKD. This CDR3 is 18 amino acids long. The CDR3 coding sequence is TGTGCCACCAGTGATTTGTTTGGACAGGGCACTTCTAACTATGGCTACACCTTC. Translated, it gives CATSDLFGQGTSNYGYTF.

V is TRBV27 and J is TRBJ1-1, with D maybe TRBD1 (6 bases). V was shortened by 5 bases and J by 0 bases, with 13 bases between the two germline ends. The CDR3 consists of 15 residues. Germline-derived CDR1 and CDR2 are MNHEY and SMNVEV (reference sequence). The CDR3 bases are TGTGCCAGCAGTAAGCCGGGACAATTGAACACTGAAGCTTTCTTT. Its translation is CASSKPGQLNTEAFF.

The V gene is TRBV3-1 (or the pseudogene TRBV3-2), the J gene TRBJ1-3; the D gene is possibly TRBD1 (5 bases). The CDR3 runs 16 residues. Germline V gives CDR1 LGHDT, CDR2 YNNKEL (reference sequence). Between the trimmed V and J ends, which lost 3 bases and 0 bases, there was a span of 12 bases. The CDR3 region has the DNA TGTGCCAGCAGCCAGGCGGGGGGAAGCTCTGGAAACACCATATATTTT. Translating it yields CASSQAGGSSGNTIYF.

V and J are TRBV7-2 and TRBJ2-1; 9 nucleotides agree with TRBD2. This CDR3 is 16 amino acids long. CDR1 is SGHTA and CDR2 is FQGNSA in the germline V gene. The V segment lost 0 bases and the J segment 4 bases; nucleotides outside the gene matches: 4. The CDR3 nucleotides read TGTGCCAGCAGCTTAGCGGCTAGCGGGACGTACAATGAGCAGTTCTTC. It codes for CASSLAASGTYNEQFF.

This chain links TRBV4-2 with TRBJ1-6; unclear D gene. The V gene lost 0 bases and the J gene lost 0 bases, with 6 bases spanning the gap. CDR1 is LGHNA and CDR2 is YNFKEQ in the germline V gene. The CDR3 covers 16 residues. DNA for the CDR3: TGTGCCAGCAGCCAAGAGTCTTACTCCTATAATTCACCCCTCCACTTT. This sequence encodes CASSQESYSYNSPLHF.

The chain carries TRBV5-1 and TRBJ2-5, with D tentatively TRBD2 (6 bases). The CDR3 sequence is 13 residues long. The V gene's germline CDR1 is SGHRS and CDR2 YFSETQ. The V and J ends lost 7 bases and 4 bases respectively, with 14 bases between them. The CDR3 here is CASAGNQRETQYF. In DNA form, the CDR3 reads TGCGCCAGCGCGGGGAACCAACGAGAGACCCAGTACTTC.

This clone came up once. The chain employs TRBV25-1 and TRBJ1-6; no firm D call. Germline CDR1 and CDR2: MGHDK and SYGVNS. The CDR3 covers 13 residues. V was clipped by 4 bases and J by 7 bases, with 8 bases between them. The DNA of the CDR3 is TGTGCCAGCAGTGTCAGAAAGAATTCACCCCTCCACTTT. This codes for CASSVRKNSPLHF.

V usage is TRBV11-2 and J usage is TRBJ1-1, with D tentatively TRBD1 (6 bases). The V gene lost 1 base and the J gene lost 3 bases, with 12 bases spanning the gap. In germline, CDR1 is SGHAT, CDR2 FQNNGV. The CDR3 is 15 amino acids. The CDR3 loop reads CASSLGTGLHTEAFF. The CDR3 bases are TGTGCCAGCAGCTTAGGAACAGGGCTTCACACTGAAGCTTTCTTT.

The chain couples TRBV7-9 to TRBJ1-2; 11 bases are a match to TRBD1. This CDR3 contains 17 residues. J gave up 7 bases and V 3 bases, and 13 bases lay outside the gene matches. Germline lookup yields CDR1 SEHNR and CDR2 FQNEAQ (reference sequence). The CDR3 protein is CASSFIPPGTGGTGYTF. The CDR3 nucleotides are TGTGCCAGCAGCTTCATTCCGCCTGGGACAGGGGGTACTGGCTACACCTTC.

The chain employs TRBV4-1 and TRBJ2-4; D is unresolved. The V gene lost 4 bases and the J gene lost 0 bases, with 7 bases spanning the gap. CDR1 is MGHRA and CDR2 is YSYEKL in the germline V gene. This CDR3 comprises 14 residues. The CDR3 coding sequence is TGCGCCAGCAGCCTTCCCCTAGCCAAAAACATTCAGTACTTC. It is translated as CASSLPLAKNIQYF.

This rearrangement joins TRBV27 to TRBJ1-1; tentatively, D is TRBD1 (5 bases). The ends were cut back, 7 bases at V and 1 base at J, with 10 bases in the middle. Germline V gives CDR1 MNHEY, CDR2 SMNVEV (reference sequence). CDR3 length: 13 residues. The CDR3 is CASTQGRNTEAFF. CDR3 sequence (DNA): TGTGCCAGCACCCAGGGTAGGAACACTGAAGCTTTCTTT.

This CDR3 is CASSSYRTGGEDTIYF. Here the CDR3 DNA reads TGTGCCAGCAGTTCCTACCGGACAGGGGGCGAGGACACCATATATTTT. The chain recombines TRBV28 with TRBJ1-3; 11 bases map to TRBD1. V shed 4 bases and J 8 bases; nucleotides not matched to a gene: 10. Germline-derived CDR1 and CDR2 are MDHEN and SYDVKM. CDR3 length equals 16 residues. The full variable domain, with the rest looked up from reference TRBV28 and TRBJ1-3, is DVKVTQSSRYLVKRTGEKVFLECVQDMDHENMFWYRQDPGLGLRLIYFSYDVKMKEKGDIPEGYSVSREKKERFSLILESASTNQTSMYLCASSSYRTGGEDTIYFGEGSWLTVV.

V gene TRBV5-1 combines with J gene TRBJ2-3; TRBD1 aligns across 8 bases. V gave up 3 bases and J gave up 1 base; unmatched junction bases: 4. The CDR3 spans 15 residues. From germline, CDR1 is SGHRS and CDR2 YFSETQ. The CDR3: CASSWQDRGTDTQYF. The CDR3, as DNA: TGCGCCAGCAGCTGGCAGGACAGGGGCACAGATACGCAGTATTTT.

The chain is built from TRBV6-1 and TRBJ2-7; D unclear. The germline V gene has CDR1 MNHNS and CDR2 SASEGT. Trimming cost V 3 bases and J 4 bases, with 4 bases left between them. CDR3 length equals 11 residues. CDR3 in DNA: TGTGCCAGCAGTGACGGTTACGAGCAGTACTTC. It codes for CASSDGYEQYF.

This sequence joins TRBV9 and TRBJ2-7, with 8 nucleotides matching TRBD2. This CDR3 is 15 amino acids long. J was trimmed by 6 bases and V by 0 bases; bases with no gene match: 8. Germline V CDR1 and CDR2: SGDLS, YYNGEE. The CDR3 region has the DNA TGTGCCAGCAGCGTAGTGGATAGCGGGACTCCCGAGCAGTACTTC. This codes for CASSVVDSGTPEQYF.

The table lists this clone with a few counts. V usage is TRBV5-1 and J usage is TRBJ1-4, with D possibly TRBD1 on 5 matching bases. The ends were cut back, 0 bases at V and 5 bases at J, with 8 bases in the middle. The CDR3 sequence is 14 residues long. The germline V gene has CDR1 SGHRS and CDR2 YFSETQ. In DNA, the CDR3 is TGCGCCAGCAGCTTGGGGGCAGGGAATGAAAAACTGTTTTTT. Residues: CASSLGAGNEKLFF.

CDR3 sequence: CASSSTTGADRGYTF. CDR3 nucleotide sequence: TGTGCCAGCAGTTCGACGACAGGGGCTGATAGAGGCTACACCTTC. The genes are TRBV6-5 and TRBJ1-2, with 8 bases fitting TRBD1. This CDR3 is built from 15 residues. V lost 4 bases to trimming and J lost 8 bases; unmatched junction nucleotides: 12. Germline CDR1 and CDR2: MNHEY and SVGAGI.

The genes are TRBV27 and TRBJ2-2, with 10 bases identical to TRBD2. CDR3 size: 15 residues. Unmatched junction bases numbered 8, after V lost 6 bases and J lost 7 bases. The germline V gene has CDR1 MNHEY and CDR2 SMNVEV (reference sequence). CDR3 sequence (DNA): TGTGCCAGCAGGGGGGGCCTAGCGGGAGTCGGGGAGCTGTTTTTT. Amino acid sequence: CASRGGLAGVGELFF.

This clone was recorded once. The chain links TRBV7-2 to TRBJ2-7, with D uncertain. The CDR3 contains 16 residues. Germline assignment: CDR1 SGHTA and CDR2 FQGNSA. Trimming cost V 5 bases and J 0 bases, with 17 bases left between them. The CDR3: CASSRSGPASSYEQYF. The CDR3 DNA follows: TGTGCCAGCAGCCGGTCGGGTCCCGCCAGCTCCTACGAGCAGTACTTC. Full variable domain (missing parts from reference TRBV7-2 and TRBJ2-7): GAGVSQSPSNKVTEKGKDVELRCDPISGHTALYWYRQSLGQGLEFLIYFQGNSAPDKSGLPSDRFSAERTGGSVSTLTIQRTQQEDSAVYLCASSRSGPASSYEQYFGPGTRLTVT.

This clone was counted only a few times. The CDR3 reads CASSRDYLYEQYF. The DNA of the CDR3 is TGTGCCAGCAGTCGGGACTACCTCTACGAGCAGTACTTC. The rearrangement joins TRBV6-5 to TRBJ2-7, with 7 bases identical to TRBD2. V lost 5 bases to trimming and J lost 3 bases; unmatched junction nucleotides: 4. The germline CDR1 and CDR2 sequences are MNHEY and SVGAGI. The CDR3 length is 13 residues.

CDR3 nucleotides: TGTGCCAGCAGTTACTCGAGTGGCCTAGTCACCGGGGAGCTGTTTTTT. This codes for CASSYSSGLVTGELFF. The chain links TRBV6-5 to TRBJ2-2; D is unresolved. V lost 0 bases and J 4 bases, leaving 12 bases between the germline ends. CDR1 and CDR2 from the germline V gene are MNHEY and SVGAGI. The CDR3 loop spans 16 amino acids.

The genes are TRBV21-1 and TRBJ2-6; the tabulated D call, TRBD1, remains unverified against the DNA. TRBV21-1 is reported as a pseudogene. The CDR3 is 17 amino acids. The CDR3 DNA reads TGTGCCAGCATCCCGGCGACAGGGCGCTCTGGGGCCAACGTCCTGACTTTC. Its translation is CASIPATGRSGANVLTF.